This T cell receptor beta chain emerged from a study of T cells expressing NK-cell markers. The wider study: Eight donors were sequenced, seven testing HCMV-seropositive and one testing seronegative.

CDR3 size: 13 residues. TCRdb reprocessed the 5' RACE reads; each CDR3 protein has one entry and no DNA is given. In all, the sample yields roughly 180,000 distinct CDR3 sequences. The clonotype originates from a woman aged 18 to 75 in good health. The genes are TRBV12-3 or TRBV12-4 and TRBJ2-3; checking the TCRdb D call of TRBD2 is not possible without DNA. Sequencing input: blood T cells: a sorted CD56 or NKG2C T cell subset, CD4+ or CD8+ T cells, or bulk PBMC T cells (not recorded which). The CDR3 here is CASSRGVGYTQYF.